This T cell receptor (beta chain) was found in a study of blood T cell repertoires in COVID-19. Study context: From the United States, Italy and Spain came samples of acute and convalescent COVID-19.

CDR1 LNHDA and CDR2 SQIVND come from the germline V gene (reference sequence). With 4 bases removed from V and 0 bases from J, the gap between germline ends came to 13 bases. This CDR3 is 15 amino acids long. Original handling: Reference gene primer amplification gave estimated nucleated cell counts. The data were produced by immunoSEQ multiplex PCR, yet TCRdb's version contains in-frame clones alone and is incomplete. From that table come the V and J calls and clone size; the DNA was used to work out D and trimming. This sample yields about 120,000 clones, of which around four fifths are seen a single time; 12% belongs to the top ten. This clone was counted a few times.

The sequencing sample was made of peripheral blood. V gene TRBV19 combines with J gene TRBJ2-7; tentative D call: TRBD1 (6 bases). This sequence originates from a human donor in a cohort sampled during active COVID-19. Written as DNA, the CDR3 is TGTGCCAGTAGTACCCAGACAGGCCTCTCCTACGAGCAGTACTTC. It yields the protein CASSTQTGLSYEQYF. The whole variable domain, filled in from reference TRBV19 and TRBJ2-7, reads DGGITQSPKYLFRKEGQNVTLSCEQNLNHDAMYWYRQDPGQGLRLIYYSQIVNDFQKGDIAEGYSVSREKKESFPLTVTSAQKNPTAFYLCASSTQTGLSYEQYFGPGTRLTVT.